This TCR beta chain came from a study of blood T cells in healthy people across ages. Combining a sample-barcoded 5' primer with a J-beta primer mix, a second PCR ran for roughly 7 to 12 cycles. TCRdb re-called the 5' RACE reads through MiXCR, storing one row per CDR3 protein. The table includes about 1 million distinct CDR3 sequences, more than 35% detected once. CDR3 length: 14 amino acids. Per the germline V gene, CDR1 is SGHDT and CDR2 is YYEEEE. Trimming pared 2 bases from V and 3 bases from J, leaving 11 bases between. General study results and limits: What prevented conclusive comparison of naive and antigen-experienced cells was that PBMCs were unsorted.

No fewer than 6 million PBMCs went into each sample. This clonotype was picked up a small number of times. Its antigen is not known. Sequencing was performed on blood. The rearrangement joins TRBV5-6 to TRBJ1-1, with TRBD1 as a possible D gene (5 bases). The source is an older woman in good health. In DNA, the CDR3 is TGTGCCAGCAGCTTAGGGACTGACGACACTGAAGCTTTCTTT. Translating gives CASSLGTDDTEAFF.